This TCR beta chain was obtained from a study of blood T cells in healthy people across ages. General study results and limits: A roughly linear fall in TCR beta diversity per million T cells was seen with increasing age.

A note on this clonotype: Its antigen is as yet unknown.

Combining a sample-barcoded 5' primer with a J-beta primer mix, a second PCR ran for roughly 7 to 12 cycles. TCRdb re-called the 5' RACE reads with MiXCR, one entry per CDR3 protein. The table has about a million distinct CDR3 sequences, roughly two fifths seen once. V shed 4 bases, J shed 4 bases, and the junction held 5 bases outside the gene matches. The CDR3 is 15 residues long. The chain combines TRBV12-3 or TRBV12-4 with TRBJ2-1, with 9 nucleotides matching TRBD1. The sample comprised blood. This clonotype originated in a man aged 18-30 years in good health. CDR3 loop: CASSSYRGRYNEQFF. The CDR3 DNA sequence: TGTGCCAGCAGTTCCTACAGGGGGCGGTACAATGAGCAGTTCTTC.